The subject of this entry is one T cell receptor beta chain. Its antigen is unknown. No cell sorting was done before RNA was extracted from the tissue. The normal lung tissue was taken more than 3 cm from the tumor edge. TCRbeta libraries were built with three rounds of nested PCR, modified from ARM-PCR. TCRdb reprocessed the multiplex PCR reads with MiXCR, giving one entry per CDR3 protein. Of 90,000 to 100,000 distinct CDR3 sequences in the sample, more than 80% were seen once. These data are taken from a study of tumor and adjacent non-tumor tissue in lung cancer. Looking at the study overall: Histology: about twelve adenocarcinoma, a couple of squamous cell carcinoma, 1 small cell lung cancer.

Germline V gene lookup returns CDR1 DFQATT and CDR2 SNEGSKA (reference sequence). Unmatched junction bases numbered 14, after V lost 7 bases and J lost 0 bases. The CDR3 totals 17 residues. Whole-study findings and limits: Tumor tissue had significantly higher TCR diversity than normal lung.

This clonotype was obtained from a man between 60 and 75 years old with small cell lung cancer. This chain joins TRBV20-1 and TRBJ2-1; 8 bases map to TRBD2. Sequenced material: distant non-tumor lung tissue. The CDR3, as DNA: TGCAGTGGCAGAGGGGCAAAGCGGGAGAGCTCCTACAATGAGCAGTTCTTC. Encoded protein: CSGRGAKRESSYNEQFF.